This TCR beta chain was captured by sequencing in a study of blood T cell repertoires in COVID-19. Individuals drawn from 20 to 30 US areas were about 18 to 89 years old. Donors were grouped by their self-reported clinical history. The CDR3 runs to 18 residues. The germline V gene encodes CDR1 SGHRS and CDR2 YFSETQ. With V trimmed by 0 bases and J by 4 bases, 9 bases remained unmatched. The repertoire was sequenced with immunoSEQ multiplex PCR; TCRdb's copy has only in-frame clones and lacks some. The sample lists around 500,000 clones; approximately 90% were seen once. The sequence derives from an older woman who had recovered from COVID-19. The chain uses TRBV5-1 and TRBJ2-6; 8 bases agree with TRBD1. Sample: PBMCs or T cells enriched from blood (not recorded which). CDR3 sequence reads: CASSLDGTGGVGANVLTF. In nucleotides, the CDR3 is TGCGCCAGCAGCTTGGATGGGACAGGTGGGGTGGGGGCCAACGTCCTGACTTTC.